Presented here are 22 T cell receptor beta chains from one specimen sequenced in a study of vaccination and CD4 T cells after COVID-19. Treatment: roughly 11-day PBMC culture with coronavirus spike peptide pools or control peptides (ViraFEST assay). The Oncomine TCR Beta short-read assay sequenced DNA from cultured CD4+ T cells. From the PCR reads, TCRdb called clonotypes with MiXCR, one entry per CDR3 protein. The table lists 15,000 or so distinct CDR3 sequences, 48% of them singletons. The antigens for these receptors are not known. Sequencing used CD4+ T cells from blood, cultured in vitro. The source is a human donor who had recovered from COVID-19.

The chain recombines TRBV11-3 with TRBJ1-1; no firm D call. Germline V gene sequence: CDR1 SGHNT, CDR2 YENEEA. V was shortened by 0 bases and J by 6 bases, with 11 bases between the two germline ends. The CDR3 is 14 amino acids. The CDR3 sequence is CASSLEARSPEAFF. CDR3 nucleotide sequence: TGTGCCAGCAGCTTAGAAGCCAGGAGTCCTGAAGCTTTCTTT.

This clonotype has more than one count but fewer than ten. The chain recombines TRBV20-1 with TRBJ2-1; 13 bases map to TRBD2. The germline V gene has CDR1 DFQATT and CDR2 SNEGSKA (reference sequence). V lost 8 bases to trimming and J lost 9 bases; unmatched junction nucleotides: 7. This CDR3 is built from 13 residues. CDR3 in DNA: TGCAGTACCGGACTAGCGGGAGTGGGTGAGCAGTTCTTC. This gives the protein CSTGLAGVGEQFF.

This sequence joins TRBV5-8 and TRBJ1-1, with D uncertain. Germline V gives CDR1 SGHTS, CDR2 YDEGEE. This CDR3 is 18 amino acids long. With 3 bases removed from V and 0 bases from J, the gap between germline ends came to 21 bases. CDR3 DNA sequence: TGTGCCAGCAGCTCCTACTTCGGGATAAGGGCAATGAACACTGAAGCTTTCTTT. Amino acid sequence: CASSSYFGIRAMNTEAFF.

The chain is built from TRBV18 and TRBJ1-1; 7 bases line up with TRBD1. Germline V gives CDR1 KGHSH, CDR2 LQKENI. Trimming at V came to 3 bases and at J to 4 bases, leaving 5 bases not matched to a gene. The CDR3 is made up of 14 amino acids. In DNA, the CDR3 is TGTGCCAGCTCACCGACAGGGAAGGGCACTGAAGCTTTCTTT. It yields the protein CASSPTGKGTEAFF.

There are a few counts of this clonotype. The rearrangement joins TRBV6-2 or TRBV6-3 to TRBJ1-5; TRBD1 agrees at 7 bases. The CDR3 consists of 12 residues. With V trimmed by 7 bases and J by 8 bases, 5 bases remained unmatched. From germline, CDR1 is MNHEY and CDR2 SVGEGT. Here the CDR3 reads CASNEGGKPQHF. The CDR3 DNA follows: TGTGCCAGCAATGAAGGGGGCAAGCCCCAGCATTTT.

This clonotype was observed a few times. The gene calls are TRBV7-9 and TRBJ2-1; D is undetermined. This CDR3 comprises 13 residues. The germline gives CDR1 SEHNR, CDR2 FQNEAQ (reference sequence). With 3 bases removed from V and 3 bases from J, the gap between germline ends came to 6 bases. CDR3 nucleotides: TGTGCCAGCAGCTTGGGTATCTACAATGAGCAGTTCTTC. Translating it yields CASSLGIYNEQFF.

This chain connects TRBV6-2 or TRBV6-3 to TRBJ1-1; D is ambiguous. The CDR3 has 12 amino acids. Deletions cut 6 bases from V and 1 base from J, with 6 bases between. Germline V gene data show CDR1 as MNHEY and CDR2 as SVGEGT. The CDR3 DNA follows: TGTGCCAGCAGACACTGGAACACTGAAGCTTTCTTT. Translation gives CASRHWNTEAFF.

The chain carries TRBV6-1 and TRBJ1-5; D gene ambiguous. The length of the CDR3 is 15 residues. V was pared by 5 bases and J by 6 bases, with 17 bases between. In germline, CDR1 is MNHNS, CDR2 SASEGT. The CDR3 loop reads CASSPRGVGPQPQHF. CDR3 sequence (DNA): TGTGCCAGCAGTCCCCGTGGGGTAGGGCCTCAGCCCCAGCATTTT.

The rearrangement links TRBV6-5 to TRBJ1-3, with D hard to call. V lost 1 base, J lost 2 bases, and 12 bases lay in between. The CDR3 runs to 16 residues. Germline-derived CDR1 and CDR2 are MNHEY and SVGAGI. CDR3 coding DNA: TGTGCCAGCAGTTACTGGTCAGACGGAGCTGGAAACACCATATATTTT. It is translated as CASSYWSDGAGNTIYF.

This clonotype came up a few times. The chain combines TRBV7-9 with TRBJ1-1; TRBD1 might be the D (5 bases). The CDR3 is 14 residues long. The germline gives CDR1 SEHNR, CDR2 FQNEAQ (reference sequence). V lost 5 bases, J lost 4 bases, and 14 bases lay in between. The CDR3 sequence: CASSPPMGGTEAFF. The CDR3, as DNA: TGTGCCAGCAGCCCACCGATGGGGGGCACTGAAGCTTTCTTT.

Worth noting for this clonotype: Compared with germline, one end of the junction differs, possibly owing to a read error. This rearrangement joins TRBV7-2 to TRBJ2-7; D possibly corresponds to TRBD1 (6 bases). Germline CDR1 and CDR2: SGHTA and FQGNSA. The CDR3 is 15 residues long. This CDR3 is CASRLAGTLSYEQYF. In DNA, the CDR3 is TGTGCCAGCAGGTTAGCCGGGACACTGTCCTACGAGCAGTACTTC.

The gene calls are TRBV6-1 and TRBJ1-1; the match to TRBD1 covers 7 bases. The CDR3 has 14 residues. Germline V gene lookup returns CDR1 MNHNS and CDR2 SASEGT. V shed 6 bases, J shed 5 bases, and the junction held 9 bases outside the gene matches. CDR3 loop: CASRAFRGGTEAFF. The CDR3 DNA reads TGTGCCAGCAGGGCGTTCAGGGGGGGAACTGAAGCTTTCTTT.

CDR3 bases: TGCGCCAGCAGCTCCCAGGGATTAGCCAAAAACATTCAGTACTTC. Translated, it gives CASSSQGLAKNIQYF. The rearrangement uses TRBV5-1 and TRBJ2-4; D possibly corresponds to TRBD1 (5 bases). Trimming left V 3 bases short and J 0 bases short, with 10 bases between. CDR3 length equals 15 residues. In germline, CDR1 is SGHRS, CDR2 YFSETQ. Full variable domain (outside the CDR3, taken from reference TRBV5-1 and TRBJ2-4): KAGVTQTPRYLIKTRGQQVTLSCSPISGHRSVSWYQQTPGQGLQFLFEYFSETQRNKGNFPGRFSGRQFSNSRSEMNVSTLELGDSALYLCASSSQGLAKNIQYFGAGTRLSVL.

A single count supports this clonotype. The chain links TRBV18 to TRBJ1-1; D might be TRBD1 (5 bases). The V gene lost 3 bases and the J gene lost 2 bases, with 10 bases spanning the gap. CDR1 is KGHSH, CDR2 LQKENI, per germline. The CDR3 runs 14 residues. CDR3 sequence: CASSPKGLNTEAFF. The CDR3 DNA reads TGTGCCAGCTCACCCAAGGGGCTCAACACTGAAGCTTTCTTT.

This clonotype turned up a few times. The chain is built from TRBV20-1 and TRBJ1-1; 9 bases line up with TRBD1. Germline V gene data show CDR1 as DFQATT and CDR2 as SNEGSKA (reference sequence). The V gene end was trimmed by 1 base and the J gene end by 1 base; junction bases not matched to a gene: 4. The CDR3 has 15 residues. CDR3 nucleotides: TGCAGTGCTAGAGTCTGGACAGGGGCGAACACTGAAGCTTTCTTT. It codes for CSARVWTGANTEAFF.

V and J are TRBV7-9 and TRBJ2-1, with TRBD1 matching over 9 bases. Germline V gives CDR1 SEHNR, CDR2 FQNEAQ (reference sequence). After removal of 5 bases from V and 6 bases from J, the junction contained 8 bases not matched to a gene. The CDR3 loop spans 15 amino acids. This CDR3 reads CASSRATGGSNEQFF. The CDR3 DNA reads as TGTGCCAGCAGCCGGGCGACAGGGGGAAGCAATGAGCAGTTCTTC.

The chain carries TRBV30 and TRBJ1-5; D remains ambiguous. V dropped 2 bases and J dropped 0 bases, with 5 bases sitting between them. Germline-derived CDR1 and CDR2 are GTSNPN and SVGIG (reference sequence). The CDR3 runs 13 residues. CDR3 sequence: CAWSRSSNQPQHF. The CDR3 coding sequence is TGTGCCTGGAGTCGTAGTAGCAATCAGCCCCAGCATTTT.

V and J are TRBV12-3 or TRBV12-4 and TRBJ1-1; D remains ambiguous. The CDR3 loop spans 13 amino acids. V lost 1 base to trimming and J lost 5 bases, with 8 bases between them. The DNA for the CDR3 is TGTGCCAGCAGTTTAGTCCCGGGGACTGAAGCTTTCTTT. Protein sequence: CASSLVPGTEAFF.

This rearrangement joins TRBV6-5 to TRBJ1-2; 8 bases match TRBD1. Germline V gives CDR1 MNHEY, CDR2 SVGAGI. This CDR3 has 15 amino acids. Trimming cost V 2 bases and J 5 bases; bases outside gene matches: 7. The CDR3 sequence is CASSYLPHRGYGYTF. Written as DNA, the CDR3 is TGTGCCAGCAGTTACCTCCCACACAGGGGGTATGGCTACACCTTC.

This chain connects TRBV5-1 to TRBJ1-3; TRBD1 is a possible D gene (5 bases). The CDR3 contains 16 residues. Germline loops: CDR1 SGHRS, CDR2 YFSETQ. V was clipped by 3 bases and J by 0 bases, with 13 bases between them. As DNA, the CDR3 is TGCGCCAGCAGCTGGGGCGACAGAAGCTCTGGAAACACCATATATTTT. It codes for CASSWGDRSSGNTIYF.

The rearrangement links TRBV7-8 to TRBJ1-1, with 7 positions matching TRBD1. V trimming: 5 bases; J trimming: 6 bases; junction bases outside the gene matches: 9. The CDR3 is made up of 14 amino acids. Germline V lookup: CDR1 SGHVS, CDR2 FQNEAQ. CDR3 amino acids: CASSPWTGGAEAFF. DNA for the CDR3: TGTGCCAGCAGCCCTTGGACAGGAGGGGCTGAAGCTTTCTTT.

This chain connects TRBV6-1 to TRBJ2-3; 7 bases match TRBD2. The germline gives CDR1 MNHNS, CDR2 SASEGT. This CDR3 is built from 15 residues. V lost 10 bases to trimming and J lost 6 bases; unmatched junction nucleotides: 16. CDR3 region: CAIGRGAGRADTQYF. As DNA, the CDR3 is TGTGCCATCGGTAGAGGGGCGGGGAGGGCGGATACGCAGTATTTT.